This TCR beta chain was recorded in a study of human T cells and chemical hapten exposure. Study as a whole: Each patient's scalp received weekly diphenylcyclopropenone throughout the approximately 24-week study.

The time point is: pre-sensitization, week 0. This sample's treatment: therapeutic diphenylcyclopropenone sensitization with weekly scalp DPC. Unfractionated whole blood yielded the extracted total RNA. Drawing of blood took place ahead of applying each patch test. There are 16 residues in the CDR3. Germline V gives CDR1 MNHEY, CDR2 SMNVEV (reference sequence). V gave up 0 bases and J gave up 7 bases; unmatched junction bases: 7. Unique molecular identifiers were attached to individual cDNA molecules within the library. TCRdb analysed the RACE reads with MiXCR anew, one entry per CDR3 protein. The sample has about 35,000 distinct CDR3 sequences; about 12% are singletons.

The chain has TRBV27 and TRBJ2-2; TRBD1 aligns across 8 bases. Here the sequenced sample was whole blood, taken in connection with sensitization to the hapten diphenylcyclopropenone (DPC). The receptor was derived from a woman in her thirties or forties with alopecia areata. Some clones in this sample may be carry-over from other donors' samples. The CDR3 sequence: CASSLSRTGSIGELFF. DNA of the CDR3: TGTGCCAGCAGTTTATCAAGGACAGGGTCGATCGGGGAGCTGTTTTTT.